The 27 T cell receptor beta chains below come from one sample, sequenced in a study of CD8 T cells in ankylosing spondylitis. MiXCR, run by TCRdb on the 5' RACE reads, gives a single entry per CDR3 protein. Of about 210,000 distinct CDR3 sequences listed, roughly 8.2% were seen once; the top ten hold 4.5% to 5%. The sequencing input was blood, either unsorted or a sorted T cell fraction (not recorded which). These receptors originate from a female donor with ankylosing spondylitis or in good health (not recorded which).

As concerns this clonotype: A much larger clone lies a single base off, so this may be a read error. CDR3 DNA sequence: TGTGCCAGTAGTTCTAGCAGGGACTACCGTGAGCAGTTCTTC. Amino acids: CASSSSRDYREQFF. The rearrangement links TRBV19 to TRBJ2-1, with TRBD2 identical over 7 bases. Trimming cost V 5 bases and J 9 bases; bases outside gene matches: 10. Per the germline V gene, CDR1 is LNHDA and CDR2 is SQIVND (reference sequence). The CDR3 is made up of 14 amino acids.

This clonotype was counted at least ten times. This chain joins TRBV7-2 and TRBJ1-2; D remains unclear. The CDR3 length is 17 residues. CDR1 and CDR2 from the germline V gene are SGHTA and FQGNSA. Trimming removed 2 bases from V and 1 base from J, with 17 bases in between. The CDR3 region is CASSLFGRRPFNYGYTF. The CDR3 DNA reads TGTGCCAGCAGCTTATTCGGCAGGCGTCCTTTTAACTATGGCTACACCTTC.

Comment on this clonotype: Just one base apart from a much larger clone, this may be a read error. The chain couples TRBV7-2 to TRBJ1-5, with D tentatively TRBD1 (5 bases). This CDR3 region has 15 residues. Germline V CDR1 and CDR2: SGHTA, FQGNSA. This CDR3 reads CARSLKGLSNQPQHF. In DNA, the CDR3 is TGTGCCCGCAGCTTAAAGGGACTTAGCAATCAGCCCCAGCATTTT.

This clonotype has only a few counts. This rearrangement joins TRBV12-2 to TRBJ1-3. TRBV12-2 is a pseudogene. The CDR3 runs 13 residues. The CDR3 coding sequence is TGTGCAAGTCGGGGAAGAGGGGGAAACACCATATATTTT. This sequence encodes CASRGRGGNTIYF.

This clonotype has only a few counts. The V call is TRBV4-2, the J call TRBJ1-1; 8 positions agree with TRBD1. This CDR3 spans 15 amino acids. The J segment lost 1 base and the V segment lost 3 bases, leaving 4 bases of the junction unmatched. Germline loops: CDR1 LGHNA, CDR2 YNFKEQ. CDR3: CASSHQDRGNTEAFF. Here the CDR3 DNA reads TGTGCCAGCAGCCACCAAGACAGGGGGAACACTGAAGCTTTCTTT.

On this clonotype: Sequence at one end of the junction differs from germline and may be a read error. V gene TRBV6-5 combines with J gene TRBJ2-5; D remains ambiguous. Germline V lookup: CDR1 MNHEY, CDR2 SVGAGI. CDR3 length equals 11 residues. CDR3 bases: TGTGGCAGCAGTAGGCAAGAGACCCAGTACTTC. Amino acid sequence: CGSSRQETQYF.

This clonotype occurred a few times. CDR3 in amino acids: CSARDAGGSAYNEQFF. CDR3 bases: TGCAGTGCTAGAGACGCGGGAGGATCCGCCTACAATGAGCAGTTCTTC. The V call is TRBV20-1, the J call TRBJ2-1; TRBD2 matches at 8 bases. Losses at the gene ends were 0 bases for V and 2 bases for J; bases not matched to a gene: 6. CDR3 length: 16 amino acids. CDR1 and CDR2 from the germline V gene are DFQATT and SNEGSKA (reference sequence).

This CDR3 is CASSQDQRSLSYNEQFF. CDR3 nucleotides: TGCGCCAGCAGCCAAGATCAGAGGAGCCTTTCCTACAATGAGCAGTTCTTC. This sequence joins TRBV4-3 and TRBJ2-1; no firm D call. Germline V gives CDR1 LGHNA, CDR2 YSLEER. The CDR3 length is 17 residues. V shed 0 bases and J shed 1 base, with 13 bases lying between them.

There are many counts of this clonotype. This chain joins TRBV20-1 and TRBJ1-5, with 10 bases identical to TRBD1. V lost 5 bases, J lost 6 bases, and 10 bases stayed unmatched. Germline V gives CDR1 DFQATT, CDR2 SNEGSKA (reference sequence). This CDR3 is built from 15 residues. The CDR3 DNA reads as TGCAGTGCTCCGGGACAGGGGAGGTTGGGTCAGCCCCAGCATTTT. This gives the protein CSAPGQGRLGQPQHF.

This clonotype was counted ten times or more. The chain employs TRBV5-1 and TRBJ1-3; no clear D gene. The V end lost 1 base, the J end lost 0 bases, and 14 bases lay between the germline ends. CDR3 length equals 17 residues. CDR1 SGHRS and CDR2 YFSETQ come from the germline V gene. The CDR3 DNA sequence: TGCGCCAGCAGCTTGTCAACCAGTGGCTTCTCTGGAAACACCATATATTTT. Its protein product is CASSLSTSGFSGNTIYF.

This clonotype was detected ten times or more. This chain joins TRBV11-2 and TRBJ2-2; D unresolved. Germline V lookup: CDR1 SGHAT, CDR2 FQNNGV. Trimming took off 2 bases at V and 7 bases at J, with 11 bases between the two ends. The CDR3 consists of 14 residues. This CDR3 is CASSLHHRNGELFF. Written as DNA, the CDR3 is TGTGCCAGCAGCTTACACCACAGAAACGGGGAGCTGTTTTTT.

This clonotype was counted ten times or more. The chain combines TRBV29-1 with TRBJ2-5, with a weak D call TRBD1 (6 bases). Germline loops: CDR1 SQVTM, CDR2 ANQGSEA. Trimming stripped 6 bases from V and 1 base from J, with 9 bases between. CDR3 length equals 12 residues. CDR3 in amino acids: CSVWTAQETQYF. The CDR3 region has the DNA TGCAGCGTGTGGACAGCCCAAGAGACCCAGTACTTC.

This clonotype was counted ten times or more. The chain has TRBV6-5 and TRBJ2-1; D could derive from TRBD1 or TRBD2 (5 bases each). The CDR3 runs 13 residues. Trimming took 0 bases from V and 9 from J, leaving 9 bases between them. Germline CDR1 is MNHEY and CDR2 is SVGAGI. DNA for the CDR3: TGTGCCAGCAGTTACTCGAGGGGCACTGAGCAGTTCTTC. This encodes CASSYSRGTEQFF.

This clonotype came up many times. The chain has TRBV5-1 and TRBJ2-3; D not resolved. This CDR3 region has 14 residues. Per germline, CDR1 SGHRS and CDR2 YFSETQ. Trimming removed 2 bases from V and 2 bases from J, with 9 bases in between. The CDR3 here is CASSLDSPTDTQYF. The DNA of the CDR3 is TGCGCCAGCAGCTTAGACTCACCCACAGATACGCAGTATTTT.

This clonotype was recorded at least ten times. J is TRBJ1-4 and V is TRBV29-1, with unresolved D. CDR1 and CDR2 (germline): SQVTM, ANQGSEA. Trimming left V 7 bases short and J 8 bases short, with 17 bases between. The CDR3 consists of 13 residues. CDR3 nucleotides: TGCAGCGCCACCCCTAATAATGGGGAAAAACTGTTTTTT. Protein sequence: CSATPNNGEKLFF.

This chain links TRBV7-2 with TRBJ2-3, with D possibly being TRBD1 or TRBD2 (6 bases each). The CDR3 is made up of 17 amino acids. Trimming removed 1 base from V and 3 bases from J, with 17 bases in between. Germline V gene data show CDR1 as SGHTA and CDR2 as FQGNSA. The CDR3 sequence: CASSLVPGGGGTDTQYF. The CDR3 DNA follows: TGTGCCAGCAGCTTAGTACCTGGAGGGGGAGGAACAGATACGCAGTATTTT.

The genes are TRBV7-6 and TRBJ2-3; D is perhaps TRBD1 (5 bases). Germline V gives CDR1 SGHVS, CDR2 FNYEAQ. V lost 5 bases to trimming and J lost 3 bases, with 12 bases between them. The length of the CDR3 is 14 residues. CDR3 sequence: CASSLGQDTDTQYF. The CDR3 nucleotides are TGTGCCAGCAGCCTAGGACAAGATACAGATACGCAGTATTTT. The full variable domain, with the rest looked up from reference TRBV7-6 and TRBJ2-3, is GAGVSQSPRYKVTKRGQDVALRCDPISGHVSLYWYRQALGQGPEFLTYFNYEAQQDKSGLPNDRFSAERPEGSISTLTIQRTEQRDSAMYRCASSLGQDTDTQYFGPGTRLTVL.

This clonotype was seen at least ten times. The rearrangement uses TRBV4-3 and TRBJ2-3; 13 positions match TRBD2. The CDR3 length is 18 residues. Per germline, CDR1 LGHNA and CDR2 YSLEER. V gave up 0 bases and J gave up 2 bases; unmatched junction bases: 5. CDR3 region: CASSQDGGLAGPTDTQYF. In DNA form, the CDR3 reads TGCGCCAGCAGCCAAGATGGGGGACTAGCGGGACCCACAGATACGCAGTATTTT.

The chain employs TRBV5-5 and TRBJ2-5; 7 nucleotides agree with TRBD1. In germline, CDR1 is SGHKS, CDR2 YYEKEE (reference sequence). The junction had 10 bases not matched to a gene; V was cut back by 5 bases and J by 3 bases. This CDR3 is built from 15 residues. The CDR3: CASSNPDRAKETQYF. CDR3 bases: TGTGCCAGCAGTAACCCAGACAGGGCTAAAGAGACCCAGTACTTC.

To note about this clonotype: Given a much more abundant clone one base away, this may be a read error. The genes are TRBV10-3 and TRBJ2-3; no reliable D call. Trimming cost V 5 bases and J 2 bases, with 14 bases left between them. The CDR3 spans 15 residues. In germline, CDR1 is ENHRY, CDR2 SYGVKD. The CDR3 sequence is CAISKTGGNTDTQYF. CDR3 bases: TGTGCCATCAGTAAGACTGGCGGTAACACAGATACGCAGTATTTT.

This clonotype was found a few times. This rearrangement joins TRBV19 to TRBJ2-6, with a tentative D call TRBD2 (6 bases). Trimming removed 9 bases at V and 4 bases at J, with 7 bases between. This CDR3 comprises 12 residues. Germline V gives CDR1 LNHDA, CDR2 SQIVND (reference sequence). CDR3 coding DNA: TGTGCCAGCGCGGGGGGGGCCAACGTCCTGACTTTC. Translating gives CASAGGANVLTF.

This clonotype has a count of ten or more. The rearrangement joins TRBV12-3 or TRBV12-4 to TRBJ2-1; D is possibly TRBD2 (6 bases). This CDR3 comprises 12 residues. V dropped 6 bases and J dropped 13 bases, with 16 bases sitting between them. The CDR3 DNA follows: TGTGCCAGCAGCCTTAGCGGAGGCCCCCAGTTCTTC. It specifies CASSLSGGPQFF.

At least ten counts were recorded for this clonotype. The V call is TRBV20-1, the J call TRBJ2-5; 7 bases map to TRBD2. Germline V gene lookup returns CDR1 DFQATT and CDR2 SNEGSKA (reference sequence). Trimming at V came to 0 bases and at J to 0 bases, leaving 7 bases not matched to a gene. This CDR3 region has 16 residues. CDR3 nucleotide sequence: TGCAGTGCTAGAGATAGAGCTAGCGGCCACCAAGAGACCCAGTACTTC. Amino acids: CSARDRASGHQETQYF.

This clonotype occurred many times. This rearrangement joins TRBV4-3 to TRBJ2-5; D is tentatively TRBD1 or TRBD2 (5 bases each). V gave up 0 bases and J gave up 2 bases, with 13 bases separating them. Germline-derived CDR1 and CDR2 are LGHNA and YSLEER. This CDR3 has 16 residues. The CDR3 DNA reads TGCGCCAGCAGCCAAGATCTGGGGGTAGGTCAAGAGACCCAGTACTTC. The encoded protein is CASSQDLGVGQETQYF.

There are many counts of this clonotype. V gene TRBV5-5 combines with J gene TRBJ1-1; D possibly corresponds to TRBD1 (5 bases). Germline loops: CDR1 SGHKS, CDR2 YYEKEE (reference sequence). CDR3 length: 14 residues. The V end lost 0 bases, the J end lost 3 bases, and 9 bases lay between the germline ends. The CDR3 is CASSLEAGYTEAFF. DNA of the CDR3: TGTGCCAGCAGCTTGGAAGCAGGGTACACTGAAGCTTTCTTT.

This clonotype was detected ten times or more. This CDR3 reads CASSETGLGWVTEAFF. CDR3 DNA sequence: TGTGCCAGCAGTGAAACAGGGCTTGGGTGGGTTACTGAAGCTTTCTTT. This chain connects TRBV25-1 to TRBJ1-1, with a tentative D call TRBD1 (6 bases). The ends were cut back, 2 bases at V and 5 bases at J, with 18 bases in the middle. The V gene's germline CDR1 is MGHDK and CDR2 SYGVNS. This CDR3 has 16 residues.

This clonotype was seen at least ten times. The genes are TRBV20-1 and TRBJ2-1; TRBD2 matches 8 bases. Trimming cost V 6 bases and J 0 bases; bases outside gene matches: 7. This CDR3 spans 15 amino acids. CDR1 is DFQATT, CDR2 SNEGSKA, per germline (reference sequence). The DNA of the CDR3 is TGCAGTGCAGAGATAGCGGGACTCTCCTACAATGAGCAGTTCTTC. It encodes CSAEIAGLSYNEQFF.